This TCR beta chain was sequenced for a study of T cells in Graves' hyperthyroidism and ophthalmopathy. General observations from the study: Model-based prediction identified ophthalmopathy a median about 6.8 months prior to its onset.

TCR beta CDR3 sequences were amplified from RNA transcripts. When the TCR CDR3 underwent first-round RT-PCR, the HTBI primer set was used. TCRdb called the multiplex PCR reads again in MiXCR, with one record for every CDR3 protein. The sample has some 570,000 distinct CDR3 sequences, over 15% seen once. Germline V gives CDR1 MDHEN, CDR2 SYDVKM. The CDR3 has 15 amino acids. V lost 4 bases to trimming and J lost 0 bases, with 10 bases between them. Concerning this clonotype: What it binds is unknown.

Patients were excluded for uncontrolled infection, other autoimmune disease, pregnancy or lactation. Fresh peripheral blood, around 11 ml of it, supplied the PBMCs. This clonotype originated in a woman aged 18-35 years with Graves' ophthalmopathy. The sequencing input was blood. The rearrangement uses TRBV28 and TRBJ1-3, with no clear D. This CDR3 reads CASSYDGRSGNTIYF. The CDR3 coding sequence is TGTGCCAGCAGTTACGACGGTCGCTCTGGAAACACCATATATTTT.